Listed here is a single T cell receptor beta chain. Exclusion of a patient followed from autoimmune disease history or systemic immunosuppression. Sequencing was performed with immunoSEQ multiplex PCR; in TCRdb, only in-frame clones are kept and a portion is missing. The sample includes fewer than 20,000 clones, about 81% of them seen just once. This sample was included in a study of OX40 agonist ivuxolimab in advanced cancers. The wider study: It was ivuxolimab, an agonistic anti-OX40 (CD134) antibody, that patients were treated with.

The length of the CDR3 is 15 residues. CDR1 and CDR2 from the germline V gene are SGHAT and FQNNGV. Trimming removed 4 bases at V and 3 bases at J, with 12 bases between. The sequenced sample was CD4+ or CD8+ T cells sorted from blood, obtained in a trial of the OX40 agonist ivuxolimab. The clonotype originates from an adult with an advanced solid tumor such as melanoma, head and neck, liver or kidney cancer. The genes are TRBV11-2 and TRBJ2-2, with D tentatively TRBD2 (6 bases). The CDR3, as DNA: TGTGCCAGCAGCTCGGCCGGGAGCTACACCGGGGAGCTGTTTTTT. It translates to CASSSAGSYTGELFF.